The 3 T cell receptor beta chains below all came from one sample that was sequenced in a study of shared clonotypes between healthy human individuals. Data came from immunoSEQ multiplex PCR; TCRdb stores just in-frame clones and leaves some out. Of millions of clones in the sample, about 92% were seen once. Specimen: naive CD4+ T cells sorted from blood. The sample's subset: CD45RA+ positively selected. These receptors were obtained from a man aged 18 to 29 in good health.

This chain links TRBV30 with TRBJ1-4; perhaps TRBD1 as D (5 bases). Germline lookup yields CDR1 GTSNPN and CDR2 SVGIG (reference sequence). CDR3 size: 15 residues. Trimming pared 4 bases from V and 6 bases from J, leaving 18 bases between. The CDR3 region has the DNA TGTGCCTGGAAAAGGGTAGGGGAATCGGATGAAAAACTGTTTTTT. Translated, it gives CAWKRVGESDEKLFF.

V gene TRBV6-5 combines with J gene TRBJ2-1, with a tentative D call TRBD1 (6 bases). This CDR3 spans 16 amino acids. Trimming took 0 bases from V and 5 from J, leaving 14 bases between them. CDR1 and CDR2 from the germline V gene are MNHEY and SVGAGI. CDR3: CASSYSSRGINNEQFF. DNA for the CDR3: TGTGCCAGCAGTTACTCGAGCAGGGGCATCAACAATGAGCAGTTCTTC.

CDR3 sequence reads: CAGGGRGTSTDTQYF. The CDR3 nucleotides are TGTGCCGGAGGGGGGCGGGGGACTAGCACAGATACGCAGTATTTT. This rearrangement joins TRBV30 to TRBJ2-3; TRBD2 might be the D (7 bases). The CDR3 extends over 15 amino acids. Trimming left V 8 bases short and J 0 bases short, with 18 bases between. Looked up from germline, CDR1 is GTSNPN and CDR2 is SVGIG (reference sequence).